A single sample is the source of the 24 T cell receptor beta chains below, sequenced in a study of cytomegalovirus exposure and HLA in healthy donors. The primer mix had 60 Vbeta and 13 Jbeta primers. Some clones are missing from TCRdb's copy, which holds only in-frame ones; the method was immunoSEQ multiplex PCR. The data show some 190,000 clones, 75% to 90% seen once. The specimen sequenced was PBMCs. These receptor sequences come from a girl aged 10 to 17 in good health and CMV-seropositive.

The chain uses TRBV5-1 and TRBJ1-2; TRBD1 agrees at 8 bases. The CDR3 has 13 residues. Trimming took 3 bases from V and 6 from J; bases not matched to a gene: 4. Germline values: CDR1 SGHRS, CDR2 YFSETQ. CDR3 nucleotides: TGCGCCAGCAGCTCCTCAGGGGGCGATGGCTACACCTTC. Protein product: CASSSSGGDGYTF.

The rearrangement links TRBV2 to TRBJ2-2, with D perhaps matching TRBD2 (5 bases). Germline values: CDR1 SNHLY, CDR2 FYNNEI. The CDR3 consists of 16 residues. With 1 base removed from V and 6 bases from J, the gap between germline ends came to 15 bases. The CDR3 coding sequence is TGTGCCAGCAGTGAAGTAAGGCGGGCAGTCGCCGGGGAGCTGTTTTTT. The encoded protein is CASSEVRRAVAGELFF.

This sequence joins TRBV18 and TRBJ2-5, with D uncertain. The J call is doubtful: the DNA matches TRBJ2-7 better. CDR1 and CDR2 from the germline V gene are KGHSH and LQKENI. The CDR3 is 15 amino acids. The CDR3 reads CASSPPYAHRREQYF. DNA of the CDR3: TGTGCCAGCTCACCACCGTATGCTCACCGTCGCGAGCAGTACTTC.

This sequence joins TRBV18 and TRBJ1-1; TRBD1 matches 7 bases. The CDR3 length is 13 residues. Germline V lookup: CDR1 KGHSH, CDR2 LQKENI. V shed 6 bases, J shed 3 bases, and the junction held 4 bases outside the gene matches. The CDR3 loop reads CASSRGTDTEAFF. For the CDR3, the DNA is TGTGCCAGCTCCCGGGGGACAGACACTGAAGCTTTCTTT.

The V and J genes are TRBV10-3 and TRBJ2-3; 15 bases are shared with TRBD2. Germline values: CDR1 ENHRY, CDR2 SYGVKD. The CDR3 loop spans 21 amino acids. V dropped 4 bases and J dropped 1; count of bases not matched to a gene: 15. The CDR3 DNA reads TGTGCCATCAGTGGTGTCCCGGGACTAGCGGGAGGCCCACGTGGCACAGATACGCAGTATTTT. Its protein is CAISGVPGLAGGPRGTDTQYF.

The chain couples TRBV5-6 to TRBJ2-7, with 7 bases fitting TRBD2. Germline V gene lookup returns CDR1 SGHDT and CDR2 YYEEEE. CDR3 size: 13 residues. V lost 0 bases and J lost 6; bases outside the gene matches: 3. This CDR3 reads CASSLGRGVEQYF. The CDR3 region has the DNA TGTGCCAGCAGCTTGGGTCGGGGGGTCGAGCAGTACTTC. The full variable domain, completed using reference TRBV5-6 and TRBJ2-7, is DAGVTQSPTHLIKTRGQQVTLRCSPKSGHDTVSWYQQALGQGPQFIFQYYEEEERQRGNFPDRFSGHQFPNYSSELNVNALLLGDSALYLCASSLGRGVEQYFGPGTRLTVT.

The rearrangement joins TRBV5-1 to TRBJ1-2, with D possibly matching TRBD1 (5 bases). The germline V gene encodes CDR1 SGHRS and CDR2 YFSETQ. CDR3 length equals 15 residues. The ends were cut back, 0 bases at V and 4 bases at J, with 13 bases in the middle. The CDR3 region has the DNA TGCGCCAGCAGCTTGGCAACAGGACCGCTCTATGGCTACACCTTC. Amino acids: CASSLATGPLYGYTF.

The rearrangement uses TRBV6-5 and TRBJ1-1; D might be TRBD1 (6 bases). CDR3 length: 14 amino acids. The germline CDR1 and CDR2 sequences are MNHEY and SVGAGI. With 6 bases removed from V and 8 bases from J, the gap between germline ends came to 19 bases. CDR3: CASRAFTGRSEAFF. CDR3 sequence (DNA): TGTGCCAGCAGGGCTTTTACAGGGAGATCCGAAGCTTTCTTT.

The chain employs TRBV5-1 and TRBJ1-2, with D maybe TRBD1 (6 bases). The CDR3 loop spans 14 amino acids. V was pared by 3 bases and J by 0 bases, with 9 bases between. Germline CDR1 is SGHRS and CDR2 is YFSETQ. The CDR3 protein is CASSSGHTNYGYTF. The CDR3 coding sequence is TGCGCCAGCAGCTCGGGACACACTAACTATGGCTACACCTTC.

This chain joins TRBV11-3 and TRBJ2-2; 14 bases map to TRBD2. The germline V gene has CDR1 SGHNT and CDR2 YENEEA. V lost 4 bases and J lost 5; bases outside the gene matches: 3. The CDR3 sequence is 16 residues long. CDR3 sequence reads: CASSSGLAGETGELFF. Here the CDR3 DNA reads TGTGCCAGCAGCTCGGGACTAGCGGGAGAGACCGGGGAGCTGTTTTTT.

J is TRBJ1-4 and V is TRBV6-1, with D possibly TRBD1 on 5 matching bases. Germline lookup yields CDR1 MNHNS and CDR2 SASEGT. Between the trimmed V and J ends, which lost 11 bases and 5 bases, there was a span of 15 bases. There are 13 residues in the CDR3. The CDR3 spells CASSGGVNEKLFF. CDR3 nucleotide sequence: TGTGCCTCATCGGGGGGGGTCAATGAAAAACTGTTTTTT.

The chain joins TRBV19 to TRBJ2-1; 10 bases fit TRBD2. Germline loops: CDR1 LNHDA, CDR2 SQIVND (reference sequence). This CDR3 comprises 17 residues. After removal of 3 bases from V and 7 bases from J, the junction contained 12 bases not matched to a gene. The CDR3 is CASSIVSSSGSRNEQFF. CDR3 sequence (DNA): TGTGCCAGTAGTATCGTATCCTCTAGCGGGAGTCGTAATGAGCAGTTCTTC. Full variable domain (missing parts from reference TRBV19 and TRBJ2-1): DGGITQSPKYLFRKEGQNVTLSCEQNLNHDAMYWYRQDPGQGLRLIYYSQIVNDFQKGDIAEGYSVSREKKESFPLTVTSAQKNPTAFYLCASSIVSSSGSRNEQFFGPGTRLTVL.

J is TRBJ1-1 and V is TRBV7-2; D possibly corresponds to TRBD1 (5 bases). Germline lookup yields CDR1 SGHTA and CDR2 FQGNSA. Trimming took 5 bases from V and 6 from J, leaving 10 bases between them. The CDR3 totals 12 residues. In DNA, the CDR3 is TGTGCCAGCAGCCCAGCGGGGGCTGAAGCTTTCTTT. Translation: CASSPAGAEAFF.

This chain joins TRBV9 and TRBJ2-7; D is possibly TRBD1 (6 bases). In germline, CDR1 is SGDLS, CDR2 YYNGEE. The CDR3 totals 14 residues. V was shortened by 4 bases and J by 0 bases, with 11 bases between the two germline ends. CDR3 loop: CASSPGDNSYEQYF. CDR3 nucleotides: TGTGCCAGCAGCCCCGGGGACAACTCCTACGAGCAGTACTTC. Based on the CDR3 plus reference TRBV9 and TRBJ2-7, the full variable domain is DSGVTQTPKHLITATGQRVTLRCSPRSGDLSVYWYQQSLDQGLQFLIQYYNGEERAKGNILERFSAQQFPDLHSELNLSSLELGDSALYFCASSPGDNSYEQYFGPGTRLTVT.

On this clone: Relative to the germline gene, one junction end is altered; a read error may explain this. This sequence joins TRBV7-7 and TRBJ2-5; 7 nucleotides match TRBD2. Matching the DNA end better, TRBJ2-7 makes the J call doubtful. CDR1 and CDR2 (germline): SSHAT, FNYEAQ (reference sequence). The CDR3 spans 13 residues. DNA of the CDR3: TGTGCTAGCAGCCCAGGGAGGGACTACGAGCAGTACTTC. It translates to CASSPGRDYEQYF.

The V gene is TRBV13, the J gene TRBJ1-5, with 8 bases lining up with TRBD1. CDR1 is PRHDT and CDR2 is FYEKMQ in the germline V gene (reference sequence). V lost 5 bases and J lost 2; bases outside the gene matches: 8. This CDR3 spans 16 amino acids. CDR3 sequence reads: CASSRGTGPGNQPQHF. CDR3 in DNA: TGTGCCAGCAGCCGGGGGACAGGCCCCGGCAATCAGCCCCAGCATTTT.

For the CDR3, the DNA is TGTGCCAGCAGCTCGCAGGGGCCGGGCTATGGCTACACCTTC. This codes for CASSSQGPGYGYTF. The chain uses TRBV5-4 and TRBJ1-2; tentatively, D is TRBD1 (6 bases). The V gene lost 3 bases and the J gene lost 4 bases, with 13 bases spanning the gap. The CDR3 extends over 14 amino acids. The germline V gene has CDR1 SGHNT and CDR2 YYREEE (reference sequence).

V and J are TRBV7-2 and TRBJ2-7; D is perhaps TRBD2 (6 bases). The length of the CDR3 is 14 residues. Germline CDR1 reads SGHTA; CDR2 reads FQGNSA. Deletions cut 1 base from V and 5 bases from J, with 12 bases between. For the CDR3, the DNA is TGTGCCAGCAGCTTAGGAGGAGGGCGCCACGAGCAGTACTTC. This codes for CASSLGGGRHEQYF.

This clone showed up just a few times. The chain joins TRBV7-8 to TRBJ2-1, with 8 bases lining up with TRBD2. CDR3 length: 16 residues. Germline CDR1 SGHVS, CDR2 FQNEAQ. V lost 5 bases to trimming and J lost 4 bases; unmatched junction nucleotides: 10. The CDR3: CASSLVAGSTYNEQFF. CDR3 in DNA: TGTGCCAGCAGCCTTGTAGCGGGATCCACTTACAATGAGCAGTTCTTC.

V is TRBV2 and J is TRBJ1-5, with a weak D call TRBD1 (5 bases). Germline CDR1 is SNHLY and CDR2 is FYNNEI. Trimming cost V 4 bases and J 8 bases, with 12 bases left between them. This CDR3 comprises 13 residues. The CDR3 region is CASSAGPREPQHF. Written as DNA, the CDR3 is TGTGCCAGCAGTGCCGGGCCCAGGGAGCCCCAGCATTTT.

The CDR3 nucleotides are TGCGCCAGCAGTGCTAGACTAGCGGGTGGGGTCCAAGAGACCCAGTACTTC. It codes for CASSARLAGGVQETQYF. The chain employs TRBV10-1 and TRBJ2-5; TRBD2 matches at 10 bases. Germline V gene sequence: CDR1 WNHNN, CDR2 SYGVQD (reference sequence). The J segment lost 1 base and the V segment lost 4 bases, leaving 9 bases of the junction unmatched. This CDR3 has 17 amino acids.

Turning to this clone: Other DNA sequences in the same sample also yield this CDR3. The chain is built from TRBV5-1 and TRBJ1-1, with TRBD1 matching 7 bases. Germline CDR1 and CDR2: SGHRS and YFSETQ. This CDR3 is 14 amino acids long. V lost 0 bases to trimming and J lost 1 base; unmatched junction nucleotides: 0. CDR3 DNA: TGCGCCAGCAGCTTGGCAGGGGGGAACACTGAAGCTTTCTTT. This gives the protein CASSLAGGNTEAFF.

The rearrangement links TRBV27 to TRBJ2-7; 7 bases match TRBD1. Germline assignment: CDR1 MNHEY and CDR2 SMNVEV (reference sequence). V was clipped by 0 bases and J by 3 bases; unmatched bases: 5. The CDR3 is 15 amino acids. The CDR3: CASSLSGRGYYEQYF. The CDR3 DNA reads TGTGCCAGCAGTTTATCGGGCAGGGGGTACTACGAGCAGTACTTC.

The V and J genes are TRBV5-1 and TRBJ1-4, with a tentative D call TRBD1 (5 bases). From germline, CDR1 is SGHRS and CDR2 YFSETQ. The CDR3 is 14 amino acids. V lost 2 bases, J lost 1 base, and 6 bases lay in between. CDR3 nucleotides: TGCGCCAGCAGCTTAGACAGAACTAATGAAAAACTGTTTTTT. This gives the protein CASSLDRTNEKLFF.